The sequence of this T cell receptor (beta chain) was determined in a study of response to subunit inactivated influenza vaccine. Study-level points and caveats: Authors suggested few new T cells are recruited by each seasonal influenza vaccination.

This clonotype turned up a few times. Its antigen is currently unknown. TCRdb reprocessed the RT-PCR reads with MiXCR, giving one entry per CDR3 protein. The sample records about 700,000 distinct CDR3 sequences, approximately 15% being singletons. This clonotype was sampled from a man aged 50 to 59 who received an inactivated influenza vaccine. The source was PBMCs from blood, collected around two weeks before vaccination.

For the CDR3, the DNA is TGTGCCAGCAGCCCCGGGGGATGGACAGGGGACGAGCAGTACTTC. It translates to CASSPGGWTGDEQYF. The J gene is TRBJ2-7, the V gene TRBV11-3; 9 bases match TRBD1. Germline CDR1 SGHNT, CDR2 YENEEA. V lost 5 bases and J lost 5; bases outside the gene matches: 10. The CDR3 extends over 15 amino acids.